The rows below give T cell receptor beta chains drawn from one sample of a study of shared clonotypes between healthy human individuals. The method was immunoSEQ multiplex PCR; TCRdb's version includes in-frame clones alone and lacks a portion of them. This table holds around 1 million clones, 60% to 85% found once. What was sequenced was memory CD4+ T cells sorted from blood. The receptors derive from a man between 18 and 35 years old in good health. CDR3s include the opening cysteine and the closing phenylalanine or tryptophan. The D gene is left open where the match is weak. A clone size is listed for some rows: how often the clone was seen (once, few, many), or a class if it is expanded.

D,size,V,J,CDR3,DNA
NA,NA,TRBV10-3,TRBJ1-5,CAISPDLKGESNQPQHF,TGTGCCATCAGCCCAGACCTTAAAGGGGAAAGCAATCAGCCCCAGCATTTT
TRBD1,NA,TRBV6-5,TRBJ1-2,CASSLLGQSYGYTF,TGTGCCAGCAGTCTTTTGGGACAGTCCTATGGCTACACCTTC
NA,NA,TRBV18,TRBJ1-2,CASSPQTYGYTF,TGTGCCAGCTCACCACAGACCTATGGCTACACCTTC
TRBD1,NA,TRBV5-1,TRBJ2-7,CASSLGPDRGRVEQYF,TGCGCCAGCAGCTTGGGGCCGGACAGGGGAAGAGTCGAGCAGTACTTC
NA,NA,TRBV30,TRBJ2-7,CAWSVGGQQHEQYF,TGTGCCTGGAGTGTAGGGGGTCAGCAACACGAGCAGTACTTC
NA,NA,TRBV9,TRBJ1-1,CASSASSGLGTEAFF,TGTGCCAGCAGCGCCTCCAGTGGCTTGGGCACTGAAGCTTTCTTT
NA,NA,TRBV5-1,TRBJ1-1,CASSLAQGPNTEAFF,TGCGCCAGCAGCTTGGCGCAGGGACCCAACACTGAAGCTTTCTTT
NA,NA,TRBV29-1,TRBJ2-3,CSVYLSWDTQYF,TGCAGCGTCTACCTTAGTTGGGATACGCAGTATTTT
NA,NA,TRBV18,TRBJ2-7,CASSPPVVFHEQYF,TGTGCCAGCTCACCACCGGTCGTTTTCCACGAGCAGTACTTC
NA,few,TRBV6-5,TRBJ2-2,CASSSPGTGELFF,TGTGCCAGCAGTTCCCCTGGCACCGGGGAGCTGTTTTTT
TRBD1,NA,TRBV28,TRBJ2-7,CASRGSGTVYEQYF,TGTGCCAGCAGAGGCTCCGGGACAGTCTACGAGCAGTACTTC
NA,NA,TRBV27,TRBJ1-4,CASSPGTSPEKLFF,TGTGCCAGCAGTCCCGGGACATCCCCTGAAAAACTGTTTTTT
NA,NA,TRBV11-3,TRBJ1-3,CASSRRGSGNTIYF,TGTGCCAGCAGCCGTCGAGGCTCTGGAAACACCATATATTTT
TRBD2,many,TRBV19,TRBJ2-7,CASNGGRGEQYF,TGTGCCAGTAACGGCGGGAGGGGCGAGCAGTACTTC
TRBD1,few,TRBV14,TRBJ1-6,CASSQQDRDDSPLHF,TGTGCCAGCAGCCAACAGGACAGGGATGATTCACCCCTCCACTTT
NA,NA,TRBV5-8,TRBJ1-5,CASSTGTDSYSNQPQHF,TGTGCCAGCAGCACTGGGACGGACTCTTATAGCAATCAGCCCCAGCATTTT
NA,once,TRBV6-5,TRBJ1-6,CASRGEVRGSPLHF,TGTGCCAGCAGGGGGGAGGTTCGGGGATCACCCCTCCACTTT
NA,NA,TRBV7-2,TRBJ1-5,CASDWGGLGRQPQHF,TGTGCCAGCGACTGGGGGGGGCTAGGTCGTCAGCCCCAGCATTTT
NA,NA,TRBV5-1,TRBJ1-2,CASSLGQSYGYTF,TGCGCCAGCAGCTTGGGACAATCCTATGGCTACACCTTC
NA,many,TRBV5-1,TRBJ1-1,CASSSRVGQAEAFF,TGCGCCAGCAGCTCCAGGGTAGGGCAGGCGGAAGCTTTCTTT
TRBD2,NA,TRBV10-2,TRBJ2-7,CASRGTSGSAYEQYF,TGCGCCAGCAGAGGGACTAGCGGGTCAGCCTACGAGCAGTACTTC
TRBD2,NA,TRBV15,TRBJ2-3,CATSRDAGGADTQYF,TGTGCCACCAGCAGAGATGCGGGGGGTGCAGATACGCAGTATTTT
TRBD1,NA,TRBV2,TRBJ1-4,CASSEAGGDEKLFF,TGTGCCAGCAGTGAAGCAGGGGGCGATGAAAAACTGTTTTTT
TRBD1,NA,TRBV10-3,TRBJ1-2,CAISGQGNGYTF,TGTGCCATCAGTGGACAGGGAAATGGCTACACCTTC
TRBD1,NA,TRBV5-1,TRBJ1-2,CASSSGTGGGGYTF,TGCGCCAGCAGCTCAGGGACAGGAGGAGGAGGCTACACCTTC
NA,NA,TRBV5-4,TRBJ2-7,CASSIDWGSEQYF,TGTGCCAGCAGCATCGACTGGGGGTCAGAGCAGTACTTC
NA,NA,TRBV4-1,TRBJ1-6,CASSQGEFSYNSPLHF,TGCGCCAGCAGCCAAGGGGAGTTTTCCTATAATTCACCCCTCCACTTT
NA,once,TRBV4-1,TRBJ2-7,CASSQVGLGRAYEQYF,TGCGCCAGCAGCCAAGTCGGGCTAGGACGGGCCTACGAGCAGTACTTC
NA,NA,TRBV6-4,TRBJ2-2,CASRWTANTGELFF,TGTGCCAGCAGATGGACTGCGAACACCGGGGAGCTGTTTTTT
TRBD1,NA,TRBV4-1,TRBJ2-7,CASSQGPGTGGATSEQYF,TGCGCCAGCAGCCAGGGACCCGGGACAGGGGGCGCCACGAGCGAGCAGTACTTC
TRBD2,NA,TRBV6-1,TRBJ2-2,CASSATSVTSGELFF,TGTGCCAGCAGCGCAACTAGCGTCACGAGCGGGGAGCTGTTTTTT
NA,NA,TRBV5-1,TRBJ1-3,CASSLDGGNTIYF,TGCGCCAGCAGCTTGGACGGGGGAAACACCATATATTTT
TRBD1,NA,TRBV5-1,TRBJ2-5,CASNRGTGLQETQYF,TGCGCCAGCAACCGCGGGACAGGCCTCCAAGAGACCCAGTACTTC
NA,NA,TRBV5-8,TRBJ1-5,CASSLGSKAQPQHF,TGTGCCAGCAGCTTAGGGTCAAAGGCTCAGCCCCAGCATTTT
NA,NA,TRBV5-1,TRBJ1-1,CASSLQGSNTEAFF,TGCGCCAGCAGCTTGCAGGGGTCCAACACTGAAGCTTTCTTT
NA,NA,TRBV6-1,TRBJ1-3,CASRRGSSGNTIYF,TGTGCCAGCAGGCGGGGGTCATCTGGAAACACCATATATTTT
NA,once,TRBV18,TRBJ2-2,CASSLKQSNTGELFF,TGTGCCAGCTCACTGAAACAGTCGAACACCGGGGAGCTGTTTTTT
TRBD1,NA,TRBV14,TRBJ2-1,CASSQENGDRAGYNEQFF,TGTGCCAGCAGCCAAGAGAATGGGGACAGGGCAGGTTACAATGAGCAGTTCTTC
NA,NA,TRBV2,TRBJ1-2,CASTISSGYTF,TGTGCCAGCACCATTTCATCCGGCTACACCTTC
NA,NA,TRBV30,TRBJ2-7,CAWSVGRSSYEQYF,TGTGCCTGGAGTGTAGGGAGAAGCTCCTACGAGCAGTACTTC
NA,NA,TRBV28,TRBJ1-4,CASTRGGDGNEKLFF,TGTGCCAGCACCCGAGGAGGGGATGGTAATGAAAAACTGTTTTTT
NA,NA,TRBV7-3,TRBJ2-1,CASSLVGNEQFF,TGTGCCAGCAGCTTAGTGGGGAATGAGCAGTTCTTC
NA,NA,TRBV5-1,TRBJ1-1,CASSLGPGNTEAFF,TGCGCCAGCAGCTTGGGTCCGGGGAATACTGAAGCTTTCTTT
NA,NA,TRBV5-1,TRBJ2-7,CASSLSGDSYEQYF,TGCGCCAGCAGCTTGTCAGGGGACTCCTACGAGCAGTACTTC
NA,NA,TRBV11-3,TRBJ2-7,CASSLQTGPYEQYF,TGTGCCAGCAGCCTACAGACCGGCCCCTACGAGCAGTACTTC
TRBD1,NA,TRBV9,TRBJ2-5,CASSRGQQETQYF,TGTGCCAGCAGCAGGGGACAGCAAGAGACCCAGTACTTC
NA,few,TRBV20-1,TRBJ2-7,CSASGAHEQYF,TGCAGTGCTAGCGGGGCTCACGAGCAGTACTTC
TRBD1,NA,TRBV29-1,TRBJ2-1,CSVAGGEQFF,TGCAGCGTTGCAGGGGGTGAGCAGTTCTTC
NA,few,TRBV2,TRBJ1-1,CASRVTGNTEAFF,TGTGCCAGCAGGGTGACCGGGAACACTGAAGCTTTCTTT
TRBD1,NA,TRBV6-5,TRBJ2-7,CASSYLTGPSYEQYF,TGTGCCAGCAGTTACTTGACAGGGCCCTCCTACGAGCAGTACTTC
NA,NA,TRBV5-1,TRBJ1-1,CASSLGRKTLGTEAFF,TGCGCCAGCAGCTTGGGACGGAAAACTTTGGGCACTGAAGCTTTCTTT
TRBD1,NA,TRBV13,TRBJ1-3,CASSFRYTDRGGGNTIYF,TGTGCCAGCAGCTTTCGTTACACGGACAGGGGAGGAGGAAACACCATATATTTT